This TCR beta chain was captured in a study of identical twins. Study-wide results and caveats: In monozygotic twins, models underestimated the sharing of out-of-frame TCR alpha.

Looked up from germline, CDR1 is SGHRS and CDR2 is YFSETQ. The CDR3 consists of 14 residues. Trimming removed 7 bases from V and 3 bases from J, with 17 bases in between. The authors used template switching to add a universal primer site and gave cDNA unique molecular identifiers. TCRdb recomputed calls from the 5' RACE reads with MiXCR, one row per CDR3 protein. Of roughly 1.6 million distinct CDR3 sequences in the sample, under 35% were seen once. Remarks on this clonotype: Its antigen is not known.

This receptor was identified in a newborn girl in good health. The sample comprised cord blood. This chain links TRBV5-1 with TRBJ2-7; tentative D call: TRBD2 (6 bases). CDR3 sequence: CASGGGTSGYEQYF. The CDR3, as DNA: TGCGCCAGCGGAGGCGGGACTTCAGGCTACGAGCAGTACTTC. The complete variable domain, with remaining parts taken from reference TRBV5-1 and TRBJ2-7, reads KAGVTQTPRYLIKTRGQQVTLSCSPISGHRSVSWYQQTPGQGLQFLFEYFSETQRNKGNFPGRFSGRQFSNSRSEMNVSTLELGDSALYLCASGGGTSGYEQYFGPGTRLTVT.